This is a list of T cell receptor beta chains from one sample in a study of blood T cell repertoires in COVID-19. Using immunoSEQ multiplex PCR, the repertoire was profiled, and TCRdb retains in-frame clones only, with some absent. The table has 170,000 or so clones, about four fifths seen once. Sequenced sample: peripheral blood. These receptors were collected from a young man with active or convalescent COVID-19. The CDR3 runs from the conserved cysteine through the conserved F or W. Fields, in order: CDR3 protein, J gene, V gene.

CDR3: CASSPSDRRPSGNTIYF
J: TRBJ1-3
V: TRBV18

CDR3: CASSDLAGVNNEQFF
J: TRBJ2-1
V: TRBV6-4

CDR3: CASRQTTPGGAEQYF
J: TRBJ2-7
V: TRBV6-6

CDR3: CATSRGGGPSNEQFF
J: TRBJ2-1
V: TRBV15

CDR3: CASSPRVDGSSPQFF
J: TRBJ2-1
V: TRBV7-7

CDR3: CASSLDSSTGELFF
J: TRBJ2-2
V: TRBV11-3

CDR3: CASSFKAGAFLEQYF
J: TRBJ2-7
V: TRBV5-5

CDR3: CASSKPETRPSYEQYF
J: TRBJ2-7
V: TRBV21-1

CDR3: CASSSTASGANVLTF
J: TRBJ2-6
V: TRBV7-6

CDR3: CASSLDPDLGTEQFF
J: TRBJ2-1
V: TRBV11-3

CDR3: CASSEGTATSGNTIYF
J: TRBJ1-3
V: TRBV6-1

CDR3: CSASYQGAQEKLFF
J: TRBJ1-4
V: TRBV20-1

CDR3: CATSRDLTVSLSGRVRDTQYF
J: TRBJ2-3
V: TRBV15

CDR3: CASSQDGIRSSGNTIYF
J: TRBJ1-3
V: TRBV4-2

CDR3: CASSLGLNERGFQETQYF
J: TRBJ2-5
V: TRBV13

CDR3: CASRPDSSGNTIYF
J: TRBJ1-3
V: TRBV5-4

CDR3: CASSSTDRVTYEQYF
J: TRBJ2-7
V: TRBV18

CDR3: CASSLAGNYGYTF
J: TRBJ1-2
V: TRBV5-6

CDR3: CASSLVPSGRARRYEQYF
J: TRBJ2-7
V: TRBV7-2

CDR3: CASSVASGSVNEQFF
J: TRBJ2-1
V: TRBV9

CDR3: CASREGQGNYGYTF
J: TRBJ1-2
V: TRBV2

CDR3: CASSHQLGQGANEQYF
J: TRBJ2-7
V: TRBV5-5

CDR3: CASTDRQVTQPQHF
J: TRBJ1-5
V: TRBV2

CDR3: CASSLGWGQTYNEQFF
J: TRBJ2-1
V: TRBV11-1

CDR3: CASSQGLAGGYEQYF
J: TRBJ2-7
V: TRBV4-2

CDR3: CASSREGGGYEQYF
J: TRBJ2-7
V: TRBV6-5

CDR3: CASRIQGLNTEAFF
J: TRBJ1-1
V: TRBV27

CDR3: CASRITGTGELFF
J: TRBJ2-2
V: TRBV19

CDR3: CASSLGLATDTQYF
J: TRBJ2-3
V: TRBV7-9

CDR3: CAWSKGLAGVSRHEQFF
J: TRBJ2-1
V: TRBV30

CDR3: CASSSLETQYF
J: TRBJ2-5
V: TRBV7-6

CDR3: CASSSPIGTLNSYEQYF
J: TRBJ2-7
V: TRBV5-6

CDR3: CASSSFGEQYF
J: TRBJ2-7
V: TRBV12-3/TRBV12-4

CDR3: CASSYGQDKNIQYF
J: TRBJ2-4
V: TRBV6-5

CDR3: CASSHPEKGASNQPQHF
J: TRBJ1-5
V: TRBV28

CDR3: CASSPDRVSPLHF
J: TRBJ1-6
V: TRBV18

CDR3: CASSSTPGQGTDTQYF
J: TRBJ2-3
V: TRBV7-8

CDR3: CASSFFTGSYSPLHF
J: TRBJ1-6
V: TRBV7-9

CDR3: CASSGGGNQPQHF
J: TRBJ1-5
V: TRBV11-2